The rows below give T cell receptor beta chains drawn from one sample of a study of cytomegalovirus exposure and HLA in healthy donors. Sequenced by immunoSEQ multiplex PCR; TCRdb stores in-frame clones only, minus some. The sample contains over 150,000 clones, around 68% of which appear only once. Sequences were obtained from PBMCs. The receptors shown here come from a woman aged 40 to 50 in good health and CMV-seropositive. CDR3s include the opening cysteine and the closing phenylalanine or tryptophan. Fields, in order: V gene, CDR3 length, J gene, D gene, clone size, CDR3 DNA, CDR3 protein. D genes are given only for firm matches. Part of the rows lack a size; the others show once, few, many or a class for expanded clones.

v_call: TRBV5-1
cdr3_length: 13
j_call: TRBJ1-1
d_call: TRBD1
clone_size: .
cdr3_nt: TGCGCCAGCAGCTCCTCGACAGGGACTGAAGCTTTCTTT
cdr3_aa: CASSSSTGTEAFF

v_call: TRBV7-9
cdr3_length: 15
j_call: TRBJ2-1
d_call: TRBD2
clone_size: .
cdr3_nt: TGTGCCAGCAGCTCGTTCCGGGGGAGGGACAATGAGCAGTTCTTC
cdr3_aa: CASSSFRGRDNEQFF

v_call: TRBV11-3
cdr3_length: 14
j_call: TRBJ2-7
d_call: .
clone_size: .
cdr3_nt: TGTGCCAGCAGCCCCGGACTCAACTCCTACGAGCAGTACTTC
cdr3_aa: CASSPGLNSYEQYF

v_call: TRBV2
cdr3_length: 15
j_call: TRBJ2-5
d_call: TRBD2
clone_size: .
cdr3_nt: TGTGCCAGCAGTGGACTAGCGGGGGGGGAAGAGACCCAGTACTTC
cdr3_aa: CASSGLAGGEETQYF

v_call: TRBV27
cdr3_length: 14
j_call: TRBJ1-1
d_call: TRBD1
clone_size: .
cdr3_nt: TGTGCCAGCAGTTTTACAGGGGCCGGCACTGAAGCTTTCTTT
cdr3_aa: CASSFTGAGTEAFF

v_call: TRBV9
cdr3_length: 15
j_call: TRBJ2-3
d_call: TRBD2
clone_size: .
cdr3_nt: TGTGCCAGCAGGCGGGGGAGCGCAACGGGGGATACGCAGTATTTT
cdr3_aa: CASRRGSATGDTQYF

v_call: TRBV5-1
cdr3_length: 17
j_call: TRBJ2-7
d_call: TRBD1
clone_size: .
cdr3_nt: TGCGCCAGCAGCTTTCAGGACAGGGGGCTTGACTCCTACGAGCAGTACTTC
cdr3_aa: CASSFQDRGLDSYEQYF

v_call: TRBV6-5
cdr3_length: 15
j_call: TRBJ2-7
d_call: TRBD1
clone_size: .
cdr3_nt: TGTGCCAGCAGCGGACAGGGGGCTTCTCGGTACGAGCAGTACTTC
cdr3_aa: CASSGQGASRYEQYF

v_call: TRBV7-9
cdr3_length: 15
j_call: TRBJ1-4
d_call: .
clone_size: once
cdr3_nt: TGTGCCAGCAGCTTATCTAGTTTCTTTAGCGAAAAACTGTTTTTT
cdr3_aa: CASSLSSFFSEKLFF

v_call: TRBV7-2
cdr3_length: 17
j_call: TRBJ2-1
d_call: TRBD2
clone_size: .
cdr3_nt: TGTGCCAGCAGCTCCAGGGGAGGCGGGGGGGCCGGGAATGAGCAGTTCTTC
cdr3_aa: CASSSRGGGGAGNEQFF